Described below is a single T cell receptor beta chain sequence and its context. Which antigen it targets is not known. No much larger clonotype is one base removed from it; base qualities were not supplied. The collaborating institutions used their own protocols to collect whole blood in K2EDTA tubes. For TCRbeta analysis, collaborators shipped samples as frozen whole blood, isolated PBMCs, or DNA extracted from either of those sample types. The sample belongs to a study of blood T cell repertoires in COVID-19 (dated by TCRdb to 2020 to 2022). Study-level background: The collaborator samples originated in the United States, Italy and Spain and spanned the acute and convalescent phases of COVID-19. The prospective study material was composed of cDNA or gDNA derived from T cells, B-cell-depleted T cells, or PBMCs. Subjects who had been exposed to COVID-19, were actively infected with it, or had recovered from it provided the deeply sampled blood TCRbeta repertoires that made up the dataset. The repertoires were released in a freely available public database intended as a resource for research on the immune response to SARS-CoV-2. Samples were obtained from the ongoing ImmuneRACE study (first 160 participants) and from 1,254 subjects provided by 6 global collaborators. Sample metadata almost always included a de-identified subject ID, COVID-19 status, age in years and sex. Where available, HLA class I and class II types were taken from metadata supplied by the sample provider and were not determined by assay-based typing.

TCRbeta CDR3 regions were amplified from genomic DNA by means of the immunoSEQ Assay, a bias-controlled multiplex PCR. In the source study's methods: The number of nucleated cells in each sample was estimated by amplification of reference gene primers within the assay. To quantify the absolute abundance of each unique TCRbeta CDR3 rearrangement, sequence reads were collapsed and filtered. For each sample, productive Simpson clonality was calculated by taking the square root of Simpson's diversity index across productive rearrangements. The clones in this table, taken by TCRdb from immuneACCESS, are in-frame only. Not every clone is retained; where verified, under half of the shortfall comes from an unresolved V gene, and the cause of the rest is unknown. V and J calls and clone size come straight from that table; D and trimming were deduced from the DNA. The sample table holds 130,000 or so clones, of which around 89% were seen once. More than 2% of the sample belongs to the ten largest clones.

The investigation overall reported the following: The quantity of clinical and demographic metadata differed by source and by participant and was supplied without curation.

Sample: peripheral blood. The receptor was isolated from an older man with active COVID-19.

The CDR3 reads as follows: CASHRDVIAKNIQYF. The DNA sequence is TGTGCCAGCCACAGGGACGTTATAGCCAAAAACATTCAGTACTTC. Recombination connected TRBV6-6 to TRBJ2-4, with TRBD1 tentatively as D gene (6 bases match). Trimming at the junction amounts to 8 bases on V and 0 bases on J, and the germline ends lie 14 bases apart. The CDR3 spans 15 residues, from the cysteine through the phenylalanine. Just CDR3 DNA is preserved here, 45 bases in frame from base 1. The germline V gene (reference sequence) specifies MNHNY as CDR1 and SVGAGI as CDR2.